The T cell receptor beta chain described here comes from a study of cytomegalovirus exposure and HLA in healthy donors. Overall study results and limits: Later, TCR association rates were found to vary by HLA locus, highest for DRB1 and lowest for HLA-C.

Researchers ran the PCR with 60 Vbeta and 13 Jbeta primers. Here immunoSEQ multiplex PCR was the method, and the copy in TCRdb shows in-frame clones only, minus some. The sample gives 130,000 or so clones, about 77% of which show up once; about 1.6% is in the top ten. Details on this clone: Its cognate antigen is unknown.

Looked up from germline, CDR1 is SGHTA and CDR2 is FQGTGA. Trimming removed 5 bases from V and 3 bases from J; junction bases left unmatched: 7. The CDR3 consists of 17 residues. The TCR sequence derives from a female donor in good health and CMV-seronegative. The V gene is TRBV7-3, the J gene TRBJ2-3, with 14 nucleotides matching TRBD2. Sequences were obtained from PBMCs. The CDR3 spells CASSQGLAGARTDTQYF. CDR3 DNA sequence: TGTGCCAGCAGCCAGGGACTAGCGGGGGCACGTACAGATACGCAGTATTTT.